Each of the 31 T cell receptor beta chains below was sequenced from the same sample in a study of T cell responses to AZD1222 COVID-19 vaccine (dated by TCRdb to the early 2020s). The time point tag for this specimen amounts to: about 28 days (+/-7) after the second vaccine dose. Preparation of the library involved the immunoSEQ multiplex PCR assay. TCRdb retrieved this table from immuneACCESS and kept in-frame rearrangements only. Not all clones are present; in checked studies, unresolved V genes account for under half, and no reason is known for the remainder. For this sample there are approximately 88,000 clones; approximately 90% appear just once. The top ten hold approximately 5% of the sample. Material: peripheral blood, obtained 28 days after the second AZD1222 dose. Receptor source: an adult who received the AZD1222 COVID-19 vaccine.

This rearrangement joins TRBV14 to TRBJ2-2; D is undetermined. Germline CDR1 reads SGHDN; CDR2 reads FVKESK. With 0 bases removed from V and 2 bases from J, the gap between germline ends came to 10 bases. The CDR3 covers 16 residues. CDR3 residues: CASSQDRLINTGELFF. In nucleotides, the CDR3 is TGTGCCAGCAGCCAAGATCGACTGATTAACACCGGGGAGCTGTTTTTT. The entire variable domain, with the rest obtained from reference TRBV14 and TRBJ2-2, is as follows: EAGVTQFPSHSVIEKGQTVTLRCDPISGHDNLYWYRRVMGKEIKFLLHFVKESKQDESGMPNNRFLAERTGGTYSTLKVQPAELEDSGVYFCASSQDRLINTGELFFGEGSRLTVL.

The chain is built from TRBV3-1 (or the pseudogene TRBV3-2) and TRBJ1-1, with 7 bases aligning to TRBD1. This CDR3 has 13 amino acids. Germline V gene lookup returns CDR1 LGHDT and CDR2 YNNKEL (reference sequence). The V gene end was trimmed by 7 bases and the J gene end by 6 bases; junction bases not matched to a gene: 8. CDR3 coding DNA: TGTGCCAGCATTTTCCAGGGGGGTTCTGAAGCTTTCTTT. Its translation is CASIFQGGSEAFF.

The chain couples TRBV6-5 to TRBJ2-1; 8 positions match TRBD2. Germline CDR1 and CDR2: MNHEY and SVGAGI. The V and J ends lost 1 base and 9 bases, in that order; junction bases with no gene match: 11. CDR3 length: 16 amino acids. The CDR3 is CASSYFQIAGSREQFF. The CDR3 DNA reads as TGTGCCAGCAGTTACTTCCAAATAGCGGGGAGCCGTGAGCAGTTCTTC.

The chain combines TRBV7-8 with TRBJ1-5; D possibly corresponds to TRBD1 (5 bases). V lost 5 bases to trimming and J lost 4 bases, with 15 bases between them. Germline V CDR1 and CDR2: SGHVS, FQNEAQ. The CDR3 covers 15 residues. For the CDR3, the DNA is TGTGCCAGCAGCCCAAGGGACGGTTTAAATCAGCCCCAGCATTTT. Protein: CASSPRDGLNQPQHF.

This clone was detected only once. The chain uses TRBV5-1 and TRBJ1-4, with 11 positions matching TRBD1. The CDR3 contains 15 residues. After removal of 4 bases from V and 5 bases from J, the junction contained 4 bases not matched to a gene. Germline CDR1 and CDR2: SGHRS and YFSETQ. CDR3 region: CASSGGQGVNEKLFF. The DNA of the CDR3 is TGCGCCAGCAGCGGGGGACAGGGGGTGAATGAAAAACTGTTTTTT.

The count of this clone is one. The chain carries TRBV6-5 and TRBJ2-3; D unclear. CDR1 and CDR2 (germline): MNHEY, SVGAGI. This CDR3 is 14 amino acids long. Trimming pared 8 bases from V and 1 base from J, leaving 13 bases between. CDR3 nucleotides: TGTGCCAGCCTGCTTAGAGTGGGCACAGATACGCAGTATTTT. Translating gives CASLLRVGTDTQYF.

By share, this clone ranks as medium-sized. The chain uses TRBV6-1 and TRBJ1-5; unclear D gene. V lost 2 bases and J lost 7, with 12 bases in between. The CDR3 length is 14 residues. CDR1 and CDR2 from the germline V gene are MNHNS and SASEGT. CDR3 bases: TGTGCCAGCAGTGAATTTCATGAGGGCCAGCCCCAGCATTTT. Translation gives CASSEFHEGQPQHF.

The chain joins TRBV4-1 to TRBJ2-2, with 11 bases identical to TRBD1. The V segment lost 2 bases and the J segment 4 bases; nucleotides outside the gene matches: 6. Germline lookup yields CDR1 MGHRA and CDR2 YSYEKL. This CDR3 is 17 amino acids long. Written as DNA, the CDR3 is TGCGCCAGCAGCCAAAAACAGGGGACAGGGGGCACCGGGGAGCTGTTTTTT. Its protein is CASSQKQGTGGTGELFF.

The V and J genes are TRBV15 and TRBJ2-7, with 8 bases matching TRBD1. Germline trimming cut 5 bases from V and 2 bases from J; bases unmatched to any gene: 8. The CDR3 covers 15 residues. The germline gives CDR1 LNHNV, CDR2 YYDKDF (reference sequence). The CDR3, as DNA: TGTGCCACCAGCGCAACCCGGGACAGGACCTACGAGCAGTACTTC. Translating it yields CATSATRDRTYEQYF.

This clone was detected only once. The rearrangement links TRBV28 to TRBJ2-4; 7 bases are shared with TRBD1. V lost 11 bases to trimming and J lost 1 base; unmatched junction nucleotides: 2. CDR3 length: 12 residues. CDR1 is MDHEN and CDR2 is SYDVKM in the germline V gene. Here the CDR3 reads CASQGAKNIQYF. Here the CDR3 DNA reads TGTGCCTCACAGGGGGCCAAAAACATTCAGTACTTC.

This clone is a singleton in its sample. V gene TRBV28 combines with J gene TRBJ1-4; D may be TRBD1 (6 bases). Trimming shortened V by 2 bases and J by 3 bases, and 13 bases separated the two germline ends. The CDR3 is made up of 16 amino acids. Per the germline V gene, CDR1 is MDHEN and CDR2 is SYDVKM. CDR3: CASSLAGAGANEKLFF. CDR3 nucleotides: TGTGCCAGCAGTTTAGCAGGGGCTGGGGCTAATGAAAAACTGTTTTTT.

This sequence joins TRBV18 and TRBJ2-1, with TRBD2 matching over 7 bases. Germline V lookup: CDR1 KGHSH, CDR2 LQKENI. The ends lost 1 base at V and 3 bases at J; junction bases unmatched: 9. The CDR3 runs 17 residues. CDR3 residues: CASSPLVGLQLYNEQFF. DNA of the CDR3: TGTGCCAGCTCACCACTCGTGGGACTACAACTCTACAATGAGCAGTTCTTC.

V and J are TRBV5-1 and TRBJ2-2, with TRBD2 matching 10 bases. CDR3 size: 17 residues. Germline V lookup: CDR1 SGHRS, CDR2 YFSETQ. The V and J ends lost 1 base and 0 bases, in that order; junction bases with no gene match: 3. For the CDR3, the DNA is TGCGCCAGCAGCTTGAGCGGGGGGGGCGCGAACACCGGGGAGCTGTTTTTT. Protein: CASSLSGGGANTGELFF.

The chain has TRBV7-2 and TRBJ1-1; D uncertain. Trimming pared 5 bases from V and 4 bases from J, leaving 11 bases between. The length of the CDR3 is 13 residues. Germline loops: CDR1 SGHTA, CDR2 FQGNSA. CDR3 nucleotide sequence: TGTGCCAGCAGCCCCTTTAATCCCACTGAAGCTTTCTTT. Protein: CASSPFNPTEAFF.

This clone was seen a handful of times. The J gene is TRBJ2-7, the V gene TRBV27, with a tentative D call TRBD2 (6 bases). CDR3 length equals 13 residues. The V and J ends lost 4 bases and 0 bases respectively, with 7 bases between them. Germline CDR1 is MNHEY and CDR2 is SMNVEV (reference sequence). CDR3 residues: CASSSGLSYEQYF. CDR3 coding DNA: TGTGCCAGCAGTTCGGGACTCTCCTACGAGCAGTACTTC.

The V and J genes are TRBV2 and TRBJ2-7, with no clear D. The V gene lost 3 bases and the J gene lost 3 bases, with 15 bases spanning the gap. This CDR3 comprises 15 residues. The V gene's germline CDR1 is SNHLY and CDR2 FYNNEI. The CDR3, as DNA: TGTGCCAGCAGTGACAACACGGGTAACATCTACGAGCAGTACTTC. Amino acid sequence: CASSDNTGNIYEQYF.

V and J are TRBV6-5 and TRBJ2-7; D might be TRBD2 (5 bases). The CDR3 runs to 13 residues. Germline V lookup: CDR1 MNHEY, CDR2 SVGAGI. V lost 0 bases and J lost 4, with 7 bases in between. The CDR3 sequence: CASSYSRDYEQYF. The DNA for the CDR3 is TGTGCCAGCAGTTACTCGAGGGATTACGAGCAGTACTTC.

This sequence joins TRBV5-4 and TRBJ2-5, with a weak D call TRBD2 (6 bases). The germline V and J ends were trimmed by 2 bases and 2 bases, with 13 bases remaining between them. CDR3 size: 15 residues. The germline CDR1 and CDR2 sequences are SGHNT and YYREEE (reference sequence). This CDR3 reads CASSFIARGQETQYF. CDR3 nucleotide sequence: TGTGCCAGCAGCTTTATAGCGCGGGGTCAAGAGACCCAGTACTTC.

In this sample, this clone turned up a few times. This chain joins TRBV2 and TRBJ2-2, with a weak D call TRBD2 (5 bases). V lost 7 bases and J lost 8, with 17 bases in between. This CDR3 is 14 amino acids long. The germline V gene encodes CDR1 SNHLY and CDR2 FYNNEI. The CDR3 nucleotides are TGTGCCAGCACGAGGACGGGGATCGGTGGGGAGCTGTTTTTT. Protein sequence: CASTRTGIGGELFF.

The rearrangement uses TRBV7-8 and TRBJ1-1, with 7 bases aligning to TRBD1. Looked up from germline, CDR1 is SGHVS and CDR2 is FQNEAQ. V shed 1 base, J shed 11 bases, and the junction held 4 bases outside the gene matches. This CDR3 contains 12 residues. CDR3 sequence reads: CASSLGGQRAFF. The CDR3, as DNA: TGTGCCAGCAGCTTAGGGGGACAGAGGGCTTTCTTT.

V usage is TRBV7-2 and J usage is TRBJ2-7; D is perhaps TRBD1 or TRBD2 (5 bases each). Trimming took off 5 bases at V and 7 bases at J, with 18 bases between the two ends. CDR3 length equals 14 residues. Germline V gene data show CDR1 as SGHTA and CDR2 as FQGNSA. For the CDR3, the DNA is TGTGCCAGCAGCAACCGCCGGACACGCGGGGAGCAGTACTTC. Its translation: CASSNRRTRGEQYF.

This clone was seen a handful of times. This chain uses TRBV28 with TRBJ1-1; tentative D call: TRBD1 (5 bases). Germline CDR1 reads MDHEN; CDR2 reads SYDVKM. This CDR3 is 12 amino acids long. With 6 bases removed from V and 8 bases from J, the gap between germline ends came to 13 bases. The CDR3 protein is CASRGLQREAFF. The CDR3 DNA is TGTGCCAGCAGGGGACTACAGAGGGAAGCTTTCTTT.

V gene TRBV6-4 combines with J gene TRBJ1-1; D uncertain. Trimming cost V 2 bases and J 0 bases, with 4 bases left between them. Germline-derived CDR1 and CDR2 are MRHNA and SNTAGT. This CDR3 is 13 amino acids long. CDR3 sequence: CASSDSMNTEAFF. The CDR3 DNA sequence: TGTGCCAGCAGTGACAGTATGAACACTGAAGCTTTCTTT.

The chain recombines TRBV28 with TRBJ2-5; the match to TRBD2 covers 12 bases. Germline CDR1 MDHEN, CDR2 SYDVKM. The CDR3 is 15 residues long. V was pared by 6 bases and J by 5 bases, with 7 bases of the junction left unmatched. In nucleotides, the CDR3 is TGTGCCAGCAGCCGTCCTAGCGGGGGGGCCGAGACCCAGTACTTC. Amino acid sequence: CASSRPSGGAETQYF.

V and J are TRBV12-3 or TRBV12-4 and TRBJ2-1; D ambiguous. This CDR3 is 12 amino acids long. V lost 3 bases and J 12 bases, leaving 12 bases between the germline ends. Here the CDR3 reads CASSFDATGQFF. DNA for the CDR3: TGTGCCAGCAGTTTTGATGCGACCGGGCAGTTCTTC.

This chain links TRBV11-2 with TRBJ1-1; D ambiguous. The CDR3 sequence is 17 residues long. From germline, CDR1 is SGHAT and CDR2 FQNNGV. V lost 1 base, J lost 3 bases, and 18 bases lay in between. The DNA for the CDR3 is TGTGCCAGCAGCTTAGTCCGTGGAGCTTGGGAGGACACTGAAGCTTTCTTT. This sequence encodes CASSLVRGAWEDTEAFF.

This sequence joins TRBV19 and TRBJ1-1, with D possibly matching TRBD1 (6 bases). The germline V gene encodes CDR1 LNHDA and CDR2 SQIVND (reference sequence). Trimming shortened V by 2 bases and J by 6 bases, and 13 bases separated the two germline ends. The CDR3 runs 14 residues. The CDR3: CASSISGARAEAFF. The CDR3 region has the DNA TGTGCCAGTAGTATATCGGGGGCTCGGGCTGAAGCTTTCTTT.

This chain joins TRBV4-1 and TRBJ1-1, with 7 bases lining up with TRBD1. The ends lost 3 bases at V and 1 base at J; junction bases unmatched: 8. The germline CDR1 and CDR2 sequences are MGHRA and YSYEKL. The CDR3 covers 16 residues. CDR3: CASSQVHQGENTEAFF. DNA for the CDR3: TGCGCCAGCAGCCAGGTCCATCAGGGGGAGAACACTGAAGCTTTCTTT.

This clone was observed once. The V call is TRBV6-5, the J call TRBJ1-1; D might be TRBD1 (5 bases). CDR3 length: 15 amino acids. The V end lost 5 bases, the J end lost 2 bases, and 15 bases lay between the germline ends. Germline V gives CDR1 MNHEY, CDR2 SVGAGI. The CDR3 DNA reads as TGTGCCAGCAGTCGTACTTCGACAGCTAACACTGAAGCTTTCTTT. It is translated as CASSRTSTANTEAFF.

Only one count was recorded for this clone. The CDR3 sequence: CASSLALDSRETQYF. The CDR3 DNA follows: TGTGCCAGCAGCTTAGCGCTGGACTCACGGGAGACCCAGTACTTC. The rearrangement uses TRBV7-2 and TRBJ2-5, with a weak D call TRBD2 (5 bases). The V gene lost 0 bases and the J gene lost 5 bases, with 13 bases spanning the gap. Per germline, CDR1 SGHTA and CDR2 FQGNSA. This CDR3 is built from 15 residues.

The J gene is TRBJ2-1, the V gene TRBV6-6; 9 bases are shared with TRBD1. The CDR3 extends over 14 amino acids. Germline loops: CDR1 MNHNY, CDR2 SVGAGI (reference sequence). Trimming removed 6 bases from V and 7 bases from J; junction bases left unmatched: 7. Here the CDR3 reads CASRPGQGSNEQFF. The CDR3 bases are TGTGCCAGCAGACCTGGACAGGGGAGTAATGAGCAGTTCTTC.